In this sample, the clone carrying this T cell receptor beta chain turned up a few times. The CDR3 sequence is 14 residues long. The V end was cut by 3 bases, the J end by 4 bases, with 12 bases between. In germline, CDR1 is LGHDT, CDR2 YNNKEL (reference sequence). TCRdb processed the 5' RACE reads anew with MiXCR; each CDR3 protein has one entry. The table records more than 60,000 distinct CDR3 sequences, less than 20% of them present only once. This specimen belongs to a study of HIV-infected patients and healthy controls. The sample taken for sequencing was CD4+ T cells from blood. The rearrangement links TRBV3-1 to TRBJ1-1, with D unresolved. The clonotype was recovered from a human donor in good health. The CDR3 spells CASSHHAAGTEAFF. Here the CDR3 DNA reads TGTGCCAGCAGCCACCACGCAGCCGGCACTGAAGCTTTCTTT.